The 12 T cell receptor beta chains in this list originate from one sample, sequenced in a study of identical twins. Via MiXCR, TCRdb re-called the 5' RACE reads, giving one row per CDR3 protein. The data show around 960,000 distinct CDR3 sequences, with approximately 13% seen just once and around 1.5% held by the top ten. These records were also assigned to another study, of yellow fever vaccine responses in identical twins.

The sample taken for sequencing was PBMCs. The receptors derive from a woman younger than 35 in good health.

This clonotype was counted only a few times. This rearrangement joins TRBV24-1 to TRBJ2-3; D might be TRBD2 (6 bases). Germline CDR1 is KGHDR and CDR2 is SFDVKD. This CDR3 has 13 residues. V shed 4 bases and J shed 10 bases, with 14 bases lying between them. CDR3 amino acids: CATSDRRLVAQYF. Here the CDR3 DNA reads TGTGCCACCAGTGACCGAAGACTAGTCGCGCAGTATTTT.

The genes are TRBV4-1 and TRBJ1-1; TRBD1 might be the D (5 bases). The V and J ends lost 3 bases and 1 base respectively, with 15 bases between them. The length of the CDR3 is 16 residues. Germline V gene lookup returns CDR1 MGHRA and CDR2 YSYEKL. This CDR3 reads CASSHAPTGGNTEAFF. The CDR3 DNA sequence: TGCGCCAGCAGCCACGCCCCCACGGGGGGGAACACTGAAGCTTTCTTT.

V is TRBV12-3 or TRBV12-4 and J is TRBJ2-1; D assignment may be TRBD1 or TRBD2 (5 bases each). Trimming left V 5 bases short and J 8 bases short, with 19 bases between. This CDR3 is built from 15 residues. The CDR3 region is CASSGGGNPRDEQFF. CDR3 nucleotide sequence: TGTGCCAGCAGTGGGGGTGGGAACCCCCGGGATGAGCAGTTCTTC.

In this sample, this clonotype turned up a few times. The V call is TRBV7-7, the J call TRBJ2-5; D is undetermined. Germline V lookup: CDR1 SSHAT, CDR2 FNYEAQ (reference sequence). Trimming cost V 2 bases and J 2 bases, with 6 bases left between them. The CDR3 spans 13 residues. The CDR3 loop reads CASSLWEQETQYF. The DNA for the CDR3 is TGTGCCAGCAGCTTATGGGAACAAGAGACCCAGTACTTC.

This clonotype has more than one count but fewer than ten. The chain recombines TRBV5-1 with TRBJ2-3; perhaps D is TRBD1 or TRBD2 (5 bases each). The ends were cut back, 4 bases at V and 3 bases at J, with 9 bases in the middle. The CDR3 runs to 13 residues. Per the germline V gene, CDR1 is SGHRS and CDR2 is YFSETQ. CDR3 sequence: CASSGRQTDTQYF. DNA of the CDR3: TGCGCCAGCAGCGGGAGACAGACAGATACGCAGTATTTT.

This clonotype was counted only a few times. CDR3 in DNA: TGTGCCAGCACTGGCGGGCAACGGATCACAACTAATGAAAAACTGTTTTTT. Amino acids: CASTGGQRITTNEKLFF. The chain joins TRBV12-3 or TRBV12-4 to TRBJ1-4, with D unresolved. This CDR3 has 17 amino acids. V was pared by 7 bases and J by 0 bases, with 18 bases between.

This clonotype was counted between two and nine times. The chain combines TRBV29-1 with TRBJ1-1; TRBD1 matches at 8 bases. Germline V CDR1 and CDR2: SQVTM, ANQGSEA. This CDR3 contains 14 residues. Trimming removed 3 bases from V and 6 bases from J; junction bases left unmatched: 9. CDR3 loop: CSVEQGQGRAEAFF. Written as DNA, the CDR3 is TGCAGCGTTGAGCAAGGACAGGGACGGGCTGAAGCTTTCTTT.

The J gene is TRBJ1-1, the V gene TRBV12-3 or TRBV12-4, with TRBD1 identical over 9 bases. The CDR3 consists of 13 residues. V lost 6 bases to trimming and J lost 6 bases; unmatched junction nucleotides: 5. The CDR3 spells CASRSGTGPEAFF. In nucleotides, the CDR3 is TGTGCCAGCAGATCCGGGACAGGGCCTGAAGCTTTCTTT.

The chain employs TRBV19 and TRBJ2-1; D is ambiguous. CDR1 and CDR2 (germline): LNHDA, SQIVND (reference sequence). This CDR3 region has 11 residues. Trimming pared 7 bases from V and 9 bases from J, leaving 10 bases between. DNA for the CDR3: TGTGCCAGTAAAAAGCAGAGTGAGCAGTTCTTC. Amino acids: CASKKQSEQFF. The variable domain in full, completed from reference TRBV19 and TRBJ2-1, reads DGGITQSPKYLFRKEGQNVTLSCEQNLNHDAMYWYRQDPGQGLRLIYYSQIVNDFQKGDIAEGYSVSREKKESFPLTVTSAQKNPTAFYLCASKKQSEQFFGPGTRLTVL.

A few counts support this clonotype. The V and J genes are TRBV29-1 and TRBJ2-5; weak D call: TRBD2 (6 bases). With 6 bases removed from V and 7 bases from J, the gap between germline ends came to 18 bases. The CDR3 is 13 residues long. CDR1 and CDR2 (germline): SQVTM, ANQGSEA. The CDR3: CSVDTGTHRTQYF. The CDR3 coding sequence is TGCAGCGTAGACACCGGGACTCATCGGACCCAGTACTTC.

J is TRBJ2-5 and V is TRBV3-1, with TRBD2 as a possible D gene (7 bases). CDR3 length: 15 residues. Trimming stripped 4 bases from V and 5 bases from J, with 17 bases between. Germline CDR1 is LGHDT and CDR2 is YNNKEL (reference sequence). CDR3 region: CASSRVGGGWETQYF. The CDR3 DNA reads TGTGCCAGCAGCCGTGTAGGGGGGGGTTGGGAGACCCAGTACTTC.

This rearrangement joins TRBV29-1 to TRBJ2-3; D is perhaps TRBD2 (6 bases). The CDR3 length is 14 residues. V was shortened by 6 bases and J by 2 bases, with 15 bases between the two germline ends. CDR1 and CDR2 (germline): SQVTM, ANQGSEA. The DNA of the CDR3 is TGCAGCGTCGGTGGGGGAGGACCCACAGATACGCAGTATTTT. Amino acid sequence: CSVGGGGPTDTQYF.